This T cell receptor beta chain emerged from a study of blood T cell repertoires in COVID-19. Germline V lookup: CDR1 LGHDT, CDR2 YNNKEL (reference sequence). This CDR3 has 18 residues. V lost 0 bases and J 5 bases, leaving 23 bases between the germline ends. Sequencing used immunoSEQ multiplex PCR; TCRdb keeps in-frame clones, though not all of them. The sample includes 200,000 to 250,000 clones, about 80% seen only once; the top ten take approximately 1.3%. This clonotype was sampled from a middle-aged woman with acute COVID-19. This chain joins TRBV3-1 (or the pseudogene TRBV3-2) and TRBJ2-7; weak D call: TRBD1 (7 bases). Sequencing used PBMCs or T cells enriched from blood (not recorded which). CDR3: CASSQDLLLAGGYNEQYF. CDR3 DNA sequence: TGTGCCAGCAGCCAAGATCTCTTGTTGGCAGGGGGGTACAACGAGCAGTACTTC.